Listed here are 26 T cell receptor beta chains from one sample, sequenced in a study of identical twins (dated by TCRdb to about 2016). The library came from 5' RACE. The sequencing machine was an Illumina HiSeq 2000. Using fastp at Q25 and MiXCR, TCRdb reprocessed the public reads and kept productive beta chains. Each CDR3 protein gets just one entry, which takes the most common genes and DNA from the rows behind it. The sample table holds some 900,000 distinct CDR3 sequences, of which 9% to 15% were seen once. Around 1.5% of the sample belongs to the ten largest clones. The same specimen was also included in a second study, on yellow fever vaccine responses in identical twins.

The source material was PBMCs. The receptors were sampled from a woman under 30 in good health.

The gene calls are TRBV29-1 and TRBJ1-1; tentatively, D is TRBD1 (5 bases). The CDR3 runs to 14 residues. Germline values: CDR1 SQVTM, CDR2 ANQGSEA. The V end was cut by 2 bases, the J end by 4 bases, with 14 bases between. The CDR3 bases are TGCAGCGTTGAATATGGGGCGAAGGTCACTGAAGCTTTCTTT. As protein: CSVEYGAKVTEAFF.

Only a few counts were recorded for this clonotype. This chain connects TRBV6-1 to TRBJ2-5; 7 bases fit TRBD2. Germline CDR1 is MNHNS and CDR2 is SASEGT. The CDR3 is 14 amino acids. The ends lost 5 bases at V and 3 bases at J; junction bases unmatched: 6. For the CDR3, the DNA is TGTGCCAGCAGTACCCCTCGGGGGGAAGAGACCCAGTACTTC. Protein product: CASSTPRGEETQYF.

The chain employs TRBV7-2 and TRBJ2-7, with D tentatively TRBD1 or TRBD2 (5 bases each). Trimming took 3 bases from V and 3 from J, leaving 15 bases between them. The CDR3 totals 15 residues. Germline CDR1 reads SGHTA; CDR2 reads FQGNSA. The CDR3 nucleotides are TGTGCCAGCAGCTTCTTTGTTGCAGGGAGCTACGAGCAGTACTTC. It yields the protein CASSFFVAGSYEQYF.

This clonotype was observed many times. DNA of the CDR3: TGTGCCAGCAGTTACCGATTGGCGGGAGGGAACAATGAGCAGTTCTTC. This sequence encodes CASSYRLAGGNNEQFF. The chain recombines TRBV6-5 with TRBJ2-1; TRBD2 agrees at 9 bases. The CDR3 totals 16 residues. Germline CDR1 and CDR2: MNHEY and SVGAGI. The V segment lost 2 bases and the J segment 5 bases; nucleotides outside the gene matches: 7.

The chain employs TRBV7-9 and TRBJ2-5; D is possibly TRBD1 (6 bases). The CDR3 has 15 amino acids. Trimming removed 3 bases from V and 0 bases from J, with 11 bases in between. The germline V gene encodes CDR1 SEHNR and CDR2 FQNEAQ (reference sequence). In nucleotides, the CDR3 is TGTGCCAGCAGCTTCCCAGGACAGAACCAAGAGACCCAGTACTTC. The encoded protein is CASSFPGQNQETQYF.

The chain is built from TRBV10-3 and TRBJ2-7; D unresolved. V gave up 3 bases and J gave up 6 bases, with 9 bases separating them. Germline CDR1 ENHRY, CDR2 SYGVKD. The CDR3 sequence is 12 residues long. The CDR3 DNA is TGTGCCATCAGTGATCAGAGTCCCGAGCAGTACTTC. Protein product: CAISDQSPEQYF.

The rearrangement joins TRBV24-1 to TRBJ2-1; perhaps D is TRBD1 or TRBD2 (6 bases each). This CDR3 contains 15 residues. CDR1 is KGHDR and CDR2 is SFDVKD in the germline V gene. V shed 3 bases and J shed 7 bases, with 15 bases lying between them. The DNA for the CDR3 is TGTGCCACCAGTGATCCGGGGGCCGGAACGAATGAGCAGTTCTTC. It codes for CATSDPGAGTNEQFF.

This clonotype has more than one count but fewer than ten. The V call is TRBV12-3 or TRBV12-4, the J call TRBJ1-2; a possible D gene is TRBD1 (6 bases). V dropped 5 bases and J dropped 6 bases, with 19 bases sitting between them. The CDR3 extends over 15 amino acids. CDR3 nucleotide sequence: TGTGCCAGCAGTCCGTCCCGGACAGCCTGGGATGGCTACACCTTC. This translates into CASSPSRTAWDGYTF.

This rearrangement joins TRBV12-3 or TRBV12-4 to TRBJ1-1; D gene uncertain. Trimming removed 5 bases at V and 4 bases at J, with 17 bases between. The CDR3 runs 15 residues. CDR3 sequence: CASSPLTRLGTEAFF. CDR3 nucleotides: TGTGCCAGCAGTCCGCTGACAAGGCTGGGCACTGAAGCTTTCTTT.

The table lists this clonotype with a few counts. The rearrangement uses TRBV20-1 and TRBJ2-6; D might be TRBD2 (5 bases). The CDR3 covers 15 residues. Germline lookup yields CDR1 DFQATT and CDR2 SNEGSKA (reference sequence). The V end was cut by 6 bases, the J end by 1 base, with 13 bases between. CDR3 DNA sequence: TGCAGTGCCGGGGATAGTAGGTCTGGGGCCAACGTCCTGACTTTC. It is translated as CSAGDSRSGANVLTF.

The rearrangement links TRBV27 to TRBJ2-7; tentative D call: TRBD1 (5 bases). CDR1 and CDR2 (germline): MNHEY, SMNVEV (reference sequence). This CDR3 contains 15 residues. Trimming stripped 6 bases from V and 2 bases from J, with 17 bases between. The CDR3 loop is CASRPSGLTPYEQYV. As DNA, the CDR3 is TGTGCCAGCAGACCGTCAGGGCTTACTCCCTACGAGCAGTACGTC.

The V gene is TRBV5-1, the J gene TRBJ1-1; D gene unclear. V lost 2 bases to trimming and J lost 1 base, with 9 bases between them. The germline gives CDR1 SGHRS, CDR2 YFSETQ. This CDR3 has 14 amino acids. CDR3 coding DNA: TGCGCCAGCAGCTTCAATGATCAGAACACTGAAGCTTTCTTT. It specifies CASSFNDQNTEAFF.

A few counts support this clonotype. This chain uses TRBV7-9 with TRBJ2-2; 8 nucleotides agree with TRBD2. Germline V CDR1 and CDR2: SEHNR, FQNEAQ (reference sequence). This CDR3 has 16 residues. Unmatched junction bases numbered 6, after V lost 1 base and J lost 5 bases. The chain's CDR3 is CASSLVHGGRTGELFF. The DNA for the CDR3 is TGTGCCAGCAGCTTAGTACACGGCGGGAGGACCGGGGAGCTGTTTTTT.

The chain joins TRBV5-1 to TRBJ2-5; weak D call: TRBD2 (6 bases). The V end was cut by 4 bases, the J end by 5 bases, with 12 bases between. CDR3 length equals 13 residues. CDR1 and CDR2 (germline): SGHRS, YFSETQ. The CDR3 DNA sequence: TGCGCCAGCAGCGGCGGGACGGGGGAGACCCAGTACTTC. Translated: CASSGGTGETQYF. The full variable domain, rest sourced from reference TRBV5-1 and TRBJ2-5, is KAGVTQTPRYLIKTRGQQVTLSCSPISGHRSVSWYQQTPGQGLQFLFEYFSETQRNKGNFPGRFSGRQFSNSRSEMNVSTLELGDSALYLCASSGGTGETQYFGPGTRLLVL.

The chain carries TRBV7-9 and TRBJ2-5; tentatively, D is TRBD2 (5 bases). The CDR3 contains 13 residues. Trimming stripped 8 bases from V and 2 bases from J, with 12 bases between. Germline CDR1 is SEHNR and CDR2 is FQNEAQ (reference sequence). CDR3: CASGGRVQETQYF. CDR3 DNA sequence: TGTGCCAGCGGAGGCCGGGTTCAAGAGACCCAGTACTTC.

This clonotype was detected ten times or more. This rearrangement joins TRBV29-1 to TRBJ2-5; D is undetermined. This CDR3 is 18 amino acids long. Trimming cost V 1 base and J 0 bases, with 21 bases left between them. Germline-derived CDR1 and CDR2 are SQVTM and ANQGSEA. The CDR3 bases are TGCAGCGTTGAAGGCTTGTTGTGGCTTGGCATGGACCAAGAGACCCAGTACTTC. Protein sequence: CSVEGLLWLGMDQETQYF.

The chain employs TRBV15 and TRBJ1-1; D call uncertain. Germline CDR1 is LNHNV and CDR2 is YYDKDF (reference sequence). The V gene lost 0 bases and the J gene lost 6 bases, with 11 bases spanning the gap. CDR3 length: 14 amino acids. The CDR3 here is CATSREGTVAEAFF. The CDR3 coding sequence is TGTGCCACCAGCAGAGAGGGTACTGTCGCTGAAGCTTTCTTT.

The J gene is TRBJ1-1, the V gene TRBV24-1; D ambiguous. The CDR3 consists of 13 residues. Trimming left V 7 bases short and J 8 bases short, with 16 bases between. Germline V gene lookup returns CDR1 KGHDR and CDR2 SFDVKD. CDR3: CATRVGLGGEAFF. The CDR3 bases are TGTGCCACCAGGGTGGGCCTGGGTGGGGAAGCTTTCTTT.

This clonotype was recorded many times. V gene TRBV9 combines with J gene TRBJ2-7, with TRBD2 as a possible D gene (5 bases). V gave up 3 bases and J gave up 2 bases, with 12 bases separating them. The CDR3 runs 14 residues. CDR1 is SGDLS and CDR2 is YYNGEE in the germline V gene. CDR3 sequence reads: CASSEDSNAYEQYF. CDR3 sequence (DNA): TGTGCCAGCAGCGAGGACTCGAATGCCTACGAGCAGTACTTC.

This clonotype has a count of ten or more. The V call is TRBV28, the J call TRBJ1-1; D is uncertain. Per the germline V gene, CDR1 is MDHEN and CDR2 is SYDVKM. V was cut by 5 bases and J by 2 bases, with 9 bases left in between. This CDR3 is 13 amino acids long. The CDR3 sequence: CASSITANTEAFF. The CDR3 bases are TGTGCCAGCAGTATCACAGCCAACACTGAAGCTTTCTTT.

This clonotype was seen a handful of times. V and J are TRBV4-1 and TRBJ1-2; TRBD1 matches at 7 bases. This CDR3 is 16 amino acids long. Looked up from germline, CDR1 is MGHRA and CDR2 is YSYEKL. V was pared by 0 bases and J by 7 bases, with 11 bases of the junction left unmatched. Here the CDR3 DNA reads TGCGCCAGCAGCCAAGAAACAGGGGTGCGCCTAGGTGGCTACACCTTC. Translated: CASSQETGVRLGGYTF.

This clonotype was recorded many times. The gene calls are TRBV2 and TRBJ2-3, with D perhaps TRBD1 or TRBD2 (5 bases each). The CDR3 length is 12 residues. CDR1 and CDR2 from the germline V gene are SNHLY and FYNNEI. Between the trimmed V and J ends, which lost 8 bases and 6 bases, there was a span of 12 bases. The CDR3 loop is CASGGDGDTQYF. The CDR3 DNA reads as TGTGCCAGCGGGGGAGACGGGGATACGCAGTATTTT. The whole variable domain, remainder taken from reference TRBV2 and TRBJ2-3, is EPEVTQTPSHQVTQMGQEVILRCVPISNHLYFYWYRQILGQKVEFLVSFYNNEISEKSEIFDDQFSVERPDGSNFTLKIRSTKLEDSAMYFCASGGDGDTQYFGPGTRLTVL.

The V and J genes are TRBV11-2 and TRBJ1-5; D unclear. V lost 5 bases and J 2 bases, leaving 10 bases between the germline ends. This CDR3 is 14 amino acids long. Germline CDR1 SGHAT, CDR2 FQNNGV. CDR3 sequence: CASSTERGNQPQHF. The CDR3 DNA reads as TGTGCCAGCAGCACCGAGCGGGGCAATCAGCCCCAGCATTTT.

Many counts were recorded for this clonotype. The chain carries TRBV12-3 or TRBV12-4 and TRBJ1-2; 12 nucleotides match TRBD1. The CDR3 runs to 14 residues. The V and J ends lost 6 bases and 2 bases, in that order; junction bases with no gene match: 1. CDR3 residues: CASRGQGANYGYTF. Here the CDR3 DNA reads TGTGCCAGCAGGGGACAGGGGGCCAACTATGGCTACACCTTC.

There are a few counts of this clonotype. The genes are TRBV29-1 and TRBJ2-1, with D perhaps TRBD1 or TRBD2 (5 bases each). Trimming cost V 3 bases and J 3 bases, with 21 bases left between them. The CDR3 sequence is 17 residues long. CDR1 is SQVTM and CDR2 is ANQGSEA in the germline V gene. Here the CDR3 reads CSVEGVTSGGHYNEQFF. CDR3 bases: TGCAGCGTTGAGGGGGTGACCTCCGGCGGCCACTACAATGAGCAGTTCTTC.

Turning to this clonotype: The CDR3 end shows no conserved phenylalanine or tryptophan, and so a read error is likely. This chain connects TRBV7-8 to TRBJ2-1, with D perhaps matching TRBD1 (6 bases). From germline, CDR1 is SGHVS and CDR2 FQNEAQ. CDR3 size: 16 residues. Trimming pared 1 base from V and 6 bases from J, leaving 16 bases between. The CDR3 DNA sequence: TGTGCCAGCAGCTTAGAGGCCAGGGGAGCTCTCAATGAGCAGTTCATC. Amino acid sequence: CASSLEARGALNEQFI.